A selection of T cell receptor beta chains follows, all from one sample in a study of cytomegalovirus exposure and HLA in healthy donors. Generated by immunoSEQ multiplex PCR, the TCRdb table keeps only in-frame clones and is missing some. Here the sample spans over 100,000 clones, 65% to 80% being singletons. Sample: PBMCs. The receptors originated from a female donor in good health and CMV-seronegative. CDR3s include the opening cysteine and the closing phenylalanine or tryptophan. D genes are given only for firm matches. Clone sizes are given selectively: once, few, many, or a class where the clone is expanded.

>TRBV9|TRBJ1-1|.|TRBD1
TGTGCCAGCAGCGTAGGGCAGGGGGCCACTGAAGCTTTCTTT
CASSVGQGATEAFF
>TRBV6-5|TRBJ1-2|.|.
TGTGCCAGCAGCCAAGCGGGGGAACTCTATGGCTACACCTTC
CASSQAGELYGYTF
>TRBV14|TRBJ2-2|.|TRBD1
TGTGCCAGCAGCCTCGGACAGGGGATCGGGGAGCTGTTTTTT
CASSLGQGIGELFF
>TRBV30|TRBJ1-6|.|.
TGTGCCTGGAGTCCGGGGGGTAATTCACCCCTCCACTTT
CAWSPGGNSPLHF
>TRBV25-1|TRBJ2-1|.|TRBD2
TGTGCCAGCGCAGAACCAGGACTAGCGGGGGGGTCCTACAATGAGCAGTTCTTC
CASAEPGLAGGSYNEQFF
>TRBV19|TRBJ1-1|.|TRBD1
TGTGCCAGTAACCGACAGGGTGAAATCAACACTGAAGCTTTCTTT
CASNRQGEINTEAFF
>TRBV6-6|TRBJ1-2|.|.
TGTGCCAGCATTGGTCTAGATGGCTACACCTTC
CASIGLDGYTF
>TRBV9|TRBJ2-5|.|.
TGTGCCAGCAGCTCCGGCGGAGGGCAAGAGACCCAGTACTTC
CASSSGGGQETQYF
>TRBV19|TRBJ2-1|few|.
TGTGCCAGTAGTATGATGGCGGGGGCGGATGAGCAGTTCTTC
CASSMMAGADEQFF
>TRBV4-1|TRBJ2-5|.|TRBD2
TGCGCCAGCAGCCAAGATGCGGCGGGGGGTTCGTATGAGACCCAGTACTTC
CASSQDAAGGSYETQYF
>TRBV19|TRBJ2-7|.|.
TGTGCCAGTAGTGTCGGGTCTCAAAGCTCCTACGAGCAGTACTTC
CASSVGSQSSYEQYF
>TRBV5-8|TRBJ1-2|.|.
TGTGCCAGCAGCTTGGGGATTCAGGCAGTCTTGTACTATGGCTACACCTTC
CASSLGIQAVLYYGYTF
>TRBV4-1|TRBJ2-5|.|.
TGCGCCAGCAGCCATCTAGACTCGCCCGTGGAGACCCAGTACTTC
CASSHLDSPVETQYF
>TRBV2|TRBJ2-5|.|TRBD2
TGTGCCAGCCTCATTGTAGCGGGGGCGGAAGAGACCCAGTACTTC
CASLIVAGAEETQYF
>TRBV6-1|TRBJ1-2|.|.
TGTGCCAGCAGTGAAGAATGGCAGGGGAGGGATGGCTACACCTTC
CASSEEWQGRDGYTF
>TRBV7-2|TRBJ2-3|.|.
TGTGCCAGCAGCTCGGACCCAGACAGGATTTATGCAGATACGCAGTATTTT
CASSSDPDRIYADTQYF
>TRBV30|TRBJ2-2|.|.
TGTGCCTGGAGTGTCCAGGGAACCGGGGAGCTGTTTTTT
CAWSVQGTGELFF
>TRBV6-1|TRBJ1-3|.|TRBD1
TGTGCCAGCAGTGAGGGGACAGGGGAAACCATATATTTT
CASSEGTGETIYF
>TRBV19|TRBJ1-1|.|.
TGTGCCAGTAGTCCCTCAGCGCCGGCGAACACTGAAGCTTTCTTT
CASSPSAPANTEAFF
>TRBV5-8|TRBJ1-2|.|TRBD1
TGTGCCAGCAGCCCGGACAGGTTACCATATGGCTACACCTTC
CASSPDRLPYGYTF
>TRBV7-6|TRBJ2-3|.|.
TGTGCCAGCAGCCGGAGCCCGGCTAGCACAGATACGCAGTATTTT
CASSRSPASTDTQYF
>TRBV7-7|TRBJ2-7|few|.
TGTGCCAGCAGCCCTAGAGTCGGAGGCTACGAGCAGTACTTC
CASSPRVGGYEQYF
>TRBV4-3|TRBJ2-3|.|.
TGCGCCAGCAGCCAAGTGGGCACCGGGGGCACAGATACGCAGTATTTT
CASSQVGTGGTDTQYF